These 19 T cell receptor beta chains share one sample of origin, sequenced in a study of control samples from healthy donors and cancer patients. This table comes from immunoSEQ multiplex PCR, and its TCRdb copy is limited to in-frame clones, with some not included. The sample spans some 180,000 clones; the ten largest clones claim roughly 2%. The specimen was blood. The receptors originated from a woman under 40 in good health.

DNA for the CDR3: TGTGCCAGCAGCTCGGGACTAGCGGGAGAGACCCAGTACTTC. This encodes CASSSGLAGETQYF. J is TRBJ2-5 and V is TRBV7-3, with 12 bases lining up with TRBD2. Germline V gives CDR1 SGHTA, CDR2 FQGTGA. The CDR3 is 14 residues long. Trimming removed 4 bases from V and 4 bases from J; junction bases left unmatched: 1.

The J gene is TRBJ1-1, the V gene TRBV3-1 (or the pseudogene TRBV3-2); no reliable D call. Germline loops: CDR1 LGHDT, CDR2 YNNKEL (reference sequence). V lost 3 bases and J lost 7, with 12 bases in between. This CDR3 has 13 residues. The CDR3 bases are TGTGCCAGCAGCCACCCCCCGGCGGTTGAAGCTTTCTTT. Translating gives CASSHPPAVEAFF.

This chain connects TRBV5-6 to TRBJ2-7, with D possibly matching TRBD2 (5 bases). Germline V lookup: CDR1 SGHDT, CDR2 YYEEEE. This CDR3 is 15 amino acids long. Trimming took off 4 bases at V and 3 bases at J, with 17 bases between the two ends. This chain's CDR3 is CASSTRGMGSYEQYF. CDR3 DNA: TGTGCCAGCAGCACCCGGGGAATGGGAAGCTACGAGCAGTACTTC.

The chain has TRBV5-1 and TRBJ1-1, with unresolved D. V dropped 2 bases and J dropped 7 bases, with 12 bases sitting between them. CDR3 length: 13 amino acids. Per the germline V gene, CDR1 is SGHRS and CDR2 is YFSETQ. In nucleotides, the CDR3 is TGCGCCAGCAGCTTTGGTGGGCAGGATGAAGCTTTCTTT. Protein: CASSFGGQDEAFF. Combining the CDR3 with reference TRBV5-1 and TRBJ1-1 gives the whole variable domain KAGVTQTPRYLIKTRGQQVTLSCSPISGHRSVSWYQQTPGQGLQFLFEYFSETQRNKGNFPGRFSGRQFSNSRSEMNVSTLELGDSALYLCASSFGGQDEAFFGQGTRLTVV.

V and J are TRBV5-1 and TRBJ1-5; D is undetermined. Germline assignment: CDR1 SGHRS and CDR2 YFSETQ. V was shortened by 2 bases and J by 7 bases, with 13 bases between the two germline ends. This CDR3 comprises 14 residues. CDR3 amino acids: CASSFDGIGQPQHF. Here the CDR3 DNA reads TGCGCCAGCAGCTTTGACGGGATCGGGCAGCCCCAGCATTTT.

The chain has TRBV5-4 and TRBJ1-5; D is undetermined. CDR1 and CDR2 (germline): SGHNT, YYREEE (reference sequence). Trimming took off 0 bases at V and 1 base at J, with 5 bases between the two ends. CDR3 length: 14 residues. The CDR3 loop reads CASSLVPSNQPQHF. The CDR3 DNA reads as TGTGCCAGCAGCTTGGTGCCCAGCAATCAGCCCCAGCATTTT. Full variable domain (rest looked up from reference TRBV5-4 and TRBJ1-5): ETGVTQSPTHLIKTRGQQVTLRCSSQSGHNTVSWYQQALGQGPQFIFQYYREEENGRGNFPPRFSGLQFPNYSSELNVNALELDDSALYLCASSLVPSNQPQHFGDGTRLSIL.

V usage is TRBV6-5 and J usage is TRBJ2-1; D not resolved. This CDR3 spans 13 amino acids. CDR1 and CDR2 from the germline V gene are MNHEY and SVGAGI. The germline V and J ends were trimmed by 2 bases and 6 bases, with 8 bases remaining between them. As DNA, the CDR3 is TGTGCCAGCAGTTACGGAGTGGGCAATGAGCAGTTCTTC. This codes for CASSYGVGNEQFF.

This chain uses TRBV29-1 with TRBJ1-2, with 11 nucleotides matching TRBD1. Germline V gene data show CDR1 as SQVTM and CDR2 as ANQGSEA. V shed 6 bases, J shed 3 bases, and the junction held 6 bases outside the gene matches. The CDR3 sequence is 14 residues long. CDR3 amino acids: CSVTGQGADYGYTF. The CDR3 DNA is TGCAGCGTAACCGGACAGGGGGCAGACTATGGCTACACCTTC.

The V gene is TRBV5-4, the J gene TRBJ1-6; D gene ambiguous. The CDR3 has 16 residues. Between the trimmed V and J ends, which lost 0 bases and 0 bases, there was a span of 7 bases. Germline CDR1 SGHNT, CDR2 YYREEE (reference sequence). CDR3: CASSLVPVSYNSPLHF. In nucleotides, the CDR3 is TGTGCCAGCAGCTTGGTACCAGTCTCCTATAATTCACCCCTCCACTTT.

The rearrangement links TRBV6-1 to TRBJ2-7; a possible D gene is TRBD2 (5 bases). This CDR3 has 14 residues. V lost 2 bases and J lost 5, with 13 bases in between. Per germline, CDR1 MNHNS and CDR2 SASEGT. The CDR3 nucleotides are TGTGCCAGCAGTGAAAGGAGGAGCGGAGACGAGCAGTACTTC. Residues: CASSERRSGDEQYF.

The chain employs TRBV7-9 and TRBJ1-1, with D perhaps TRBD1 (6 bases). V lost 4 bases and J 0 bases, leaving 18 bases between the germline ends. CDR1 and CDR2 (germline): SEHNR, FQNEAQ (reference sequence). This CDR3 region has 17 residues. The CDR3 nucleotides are TGTGCCAGCAGCTCGGGGGTCCGGGGGCCGGTGAACACTGAAGCTTTCTTT. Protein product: CASSSGVRGPVNTEAFF. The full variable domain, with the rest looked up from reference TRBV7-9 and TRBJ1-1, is DTGVSQNPRHKITKRGQNVTFRCDPISEHNRLYWYRQTLGQGPEFLTYFQNEAQLEKSRLLSDRFSAERPKGSFSTLEIQRTEQGDSAMYLCASSSGVRGPVNTEAFFGQGTRLTVV.

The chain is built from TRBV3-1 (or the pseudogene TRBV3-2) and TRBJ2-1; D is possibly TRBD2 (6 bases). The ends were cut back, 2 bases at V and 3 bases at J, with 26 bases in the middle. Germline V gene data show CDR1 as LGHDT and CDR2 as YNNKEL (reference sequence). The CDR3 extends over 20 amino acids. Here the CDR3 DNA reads TGTGCCAGCAGCCAACCTTTCTCCCGGGGGAGTATTAAAAACTACAATGAGCAGTTCTTC. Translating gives CASSQPFSRGSIKNYNEQFF.

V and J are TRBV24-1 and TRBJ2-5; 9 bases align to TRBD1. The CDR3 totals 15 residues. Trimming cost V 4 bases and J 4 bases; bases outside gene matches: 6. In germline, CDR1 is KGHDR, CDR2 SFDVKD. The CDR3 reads CATSDPGQGGETQYF. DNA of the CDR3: TGTGCCACCAGTGACCCGGGACAGGGAGGAGAGACCCAGTACTTC.

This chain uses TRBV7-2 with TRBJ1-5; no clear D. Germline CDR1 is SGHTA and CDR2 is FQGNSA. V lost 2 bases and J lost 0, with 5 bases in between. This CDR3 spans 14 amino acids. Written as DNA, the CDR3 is TGTGCCAGCAGCTTACAGTATAGCAATCAGCCCCAGCATTTT. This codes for CASSLQYSNQPQHF. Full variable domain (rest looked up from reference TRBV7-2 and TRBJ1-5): GAGVSQSPSNKVTEKGKDVELRCDPISGHTALYWYRQSLGQGLEFLIYFQGNSAPDKSGLPSDRFSAERTGGSVSTLTIQRTQQEDSAVYLCASSLQYSNQPQHFGDGTRLSIL.

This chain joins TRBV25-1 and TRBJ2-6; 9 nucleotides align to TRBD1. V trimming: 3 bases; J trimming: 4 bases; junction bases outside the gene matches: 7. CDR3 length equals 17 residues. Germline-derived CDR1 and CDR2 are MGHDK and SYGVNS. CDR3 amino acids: CASSDRTGVFGANVLTF. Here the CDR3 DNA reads TGTGCCAGCAGTGACAGGACAGGGGTGTTCGGGGCCAACGTCCTGACTTTC.

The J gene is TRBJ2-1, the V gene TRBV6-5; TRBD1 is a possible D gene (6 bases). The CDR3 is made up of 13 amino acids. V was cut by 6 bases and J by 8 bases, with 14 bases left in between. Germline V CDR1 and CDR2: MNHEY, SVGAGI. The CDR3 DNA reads TGTGCCAGCAGGGATACAGGGATAGATGAGCAGTTCTTC. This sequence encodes CASRDTGIDEQFF.

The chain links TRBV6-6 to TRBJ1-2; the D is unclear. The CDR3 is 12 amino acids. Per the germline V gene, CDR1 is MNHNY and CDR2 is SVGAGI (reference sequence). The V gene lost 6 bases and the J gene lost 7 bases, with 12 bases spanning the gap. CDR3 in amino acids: CASSPIVAGYTF. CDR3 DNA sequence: TGTGCCAGCAGCCCTATTGTGGCTGGCTACACCTTC.

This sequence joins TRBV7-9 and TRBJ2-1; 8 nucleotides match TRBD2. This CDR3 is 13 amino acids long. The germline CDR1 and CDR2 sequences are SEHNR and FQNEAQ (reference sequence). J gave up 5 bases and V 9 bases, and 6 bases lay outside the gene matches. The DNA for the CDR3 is TGTGCCAGTCCGGGACTAGATGACAATGAGCAGTTCTTC. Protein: CASPGLDDNEQFF.

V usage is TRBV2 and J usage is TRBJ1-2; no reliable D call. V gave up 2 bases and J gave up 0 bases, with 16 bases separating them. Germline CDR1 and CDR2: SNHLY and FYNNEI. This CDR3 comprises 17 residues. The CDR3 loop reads CASSESALFGPNYGYTF. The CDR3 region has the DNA TGTGCCAGCAGTGAATCGGCCCTGTTCGGACCTAACTATGGCTACACCTTC. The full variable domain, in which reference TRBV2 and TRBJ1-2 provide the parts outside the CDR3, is EPEVTQTPSHQVTQMGQEVILRCVPISNHLYFYWYRQILGQKVEFLVSFYNNEISEKSEIFDDQFSVERPDGSNFTLKIRSTKLEDSAMYFCASSESALFGPNYGYTFGSGTRLTVV.